This record covers a single T cell receptor beta chain. The data stem from a study of sequential checkpoint blockade in melanoma. Study-level information: First-line arms were nivolumab then ipilimumab, or the reverse, randomized 1:1. After both sequences, patients received maintenance nivolumab.

Treatment indicated: randomized to nivolumab then ipilimumab (arm A) or the reverse (arm B). No patient had prior DNA-damaging chemotherapy. Sorted cells were live CD3+CD8+, lacking CD19 and CD56, from PBMCs. The repertoire was sequenced with immunoSEQ multiplex PCR; TCRdb's copy has only in-frame clones and lacks some. In the table there are approximately 23,000 clones, roughly 80% of which are singletons. The CDR3 totals 17 residues. V was clipped by 6 bases and J by 5 bases; unmatched bases: 16. Germline V gene lookup returns CDR1 SGHDT and CDR2 YYEEEE. This clonotype was sampled from a human donor with melanoma. The V call is TRBV5-6, the J call TRBJ2-5, with 10 bases matching TRBD2. The sample was CD8+ T cells sorted from blood (inferred from file names), taken from a patient given nivolumab and ipilimumab in sequence. CDR3 region: CASTQRLAGAVGETQYF. The CDR3 DNA reads as TGTGCCAGCACCCAGAGGCTAGCGGGAGCGGTTGGGGAGACCCAGTACTTC.